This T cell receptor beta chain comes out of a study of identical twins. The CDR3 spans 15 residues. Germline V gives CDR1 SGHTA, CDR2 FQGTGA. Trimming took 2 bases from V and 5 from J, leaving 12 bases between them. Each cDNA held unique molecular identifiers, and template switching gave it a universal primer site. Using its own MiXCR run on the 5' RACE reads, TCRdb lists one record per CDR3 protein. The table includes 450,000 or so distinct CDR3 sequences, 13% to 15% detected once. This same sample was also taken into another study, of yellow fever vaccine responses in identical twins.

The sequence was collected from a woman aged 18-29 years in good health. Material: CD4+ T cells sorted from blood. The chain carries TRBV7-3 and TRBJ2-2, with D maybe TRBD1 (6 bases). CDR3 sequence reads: CASSLGQGWTGELFF. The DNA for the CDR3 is TGTGCCAGCAGCTTAGGGCAGGGGTGGACCGGGGAGCTGTTTTTT.